This entry describes one TCR beta chain. What it binds is not known. This sample is part of a study of T-cell reconstitution after alpha-beta-depleted transplantation in children. Unique molecular identifiers were used to barcode this TCRbeta library. TCRdb passed the PCR reads through MiXCR, listing each CDR3 protein once. The sample holds 90,000 to 130,000 distinct CDR3 sequences, 5.5% to 6.5% seen once. Germline values: CDR1 MGHDK, CDR2 SYGVNS. V gave up 5 bases and J gave up 7 bases, with 14 bases separating them. The CDR3 spans 13 residues. Study-wide findings and caveats: T-cell counts and diversity at one year following transplant were attributed mainly to newly produced T cells. About two months after transplant, alpha-beta T cells reportedly came from several hundred expanded graft clones. The origin of high day-60 TCRbeta diversity in some patients lay in surviving recipient T cells and thymic progenitors.

This specimen consisted of PBMCs, mostly from graft donor cells, obtained 360 days after TCRalphabeta/CD19-depleted stem cell transplant. The chain couples TRBV25-1 to TRBJ1-1, with D possibly being TRBD1 (6 bases). The receptor was derived from a male patient aged 2-10 years who had a stem cell transplant for acute lymphoblastic leukemia, so the T cells may come from the graft donor. The CDR3 sequence: CASSNGGHREAFF. The CDR3 DNA follows: TGTGCCAGCAGTAACGGGGGGCACCGTGAAGCTTTCTTT.